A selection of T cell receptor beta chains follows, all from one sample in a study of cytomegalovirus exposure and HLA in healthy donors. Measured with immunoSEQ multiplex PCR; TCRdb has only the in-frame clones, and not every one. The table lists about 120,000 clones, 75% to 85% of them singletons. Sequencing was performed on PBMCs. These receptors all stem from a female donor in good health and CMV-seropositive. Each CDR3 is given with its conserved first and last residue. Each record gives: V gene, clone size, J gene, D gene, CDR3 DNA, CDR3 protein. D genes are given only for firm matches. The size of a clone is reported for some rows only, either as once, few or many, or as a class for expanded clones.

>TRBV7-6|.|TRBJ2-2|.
TGTGCCAGCAGCTTAGGAGGGCTCGGTTCGAACACCGGGGAGCTGTTTTTT
CASSLGGLGSNTGELFF
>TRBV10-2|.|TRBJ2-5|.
TGCGCCAGCCGGTACCAAGAGACCCAGTACTTC
CASRYQETQYF
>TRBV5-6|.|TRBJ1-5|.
TGTGCCAGCAGCTCGTGGGGGAGGTGGGATCAGCCCCAGCATTTT
CASSSWGRWDQPQHF
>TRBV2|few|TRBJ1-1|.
TGTGCCGGTCGGCAGGACACTGAAGCTTTCTTT
CAGRQDTEAFF
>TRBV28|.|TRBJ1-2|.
TGTGCCACTGTCCCTGGGGGGGGCCCCTTTTATGGCTACACCTTC
CATVPGGGPFYGYTF
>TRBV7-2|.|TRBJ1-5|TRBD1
TGTGCCAGCAGCCTGGACAGGATGTTGGGGCCCCAGCATTTT
CASSLDRMLGPQHF
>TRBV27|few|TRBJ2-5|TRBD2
TGTGCCAGCAGTTTCTCTGGCGGTAGCGGGGGGGCGGAGACCCAGTACTTC
CASSFSGGSGGAETQYF
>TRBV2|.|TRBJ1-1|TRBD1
TGTGCCAGCAGCACCCAGGGGGCGGGGAACACTGAAGCTTTCTTT
CASSTQGAGNTEAFF
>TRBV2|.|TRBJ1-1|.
TGTGCCAGCAGTTCGCACAGACAGAACACTGAAGCTTTCTTT
CASSSHRQNTEAFF
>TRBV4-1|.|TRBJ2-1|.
.
CASSQGQFGQGILFF
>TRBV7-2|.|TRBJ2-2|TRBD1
TGTGCCAGCATTTGGACAGGGGGACTCGGGGAGCTGTTTTTT
CASIWTGGLGELFF
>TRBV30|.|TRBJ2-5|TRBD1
TGTGCCTGGAGTACCGGGACAGAAGAGACCCAGTACTTC
CAWSTGTEETQYF
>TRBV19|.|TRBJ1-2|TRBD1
TGTGCCAGTAGTATAGAGAATTATGGGGACAGCCGATTCTATGGCTACACCTTC
CASSIENYGDSRFYGYTF
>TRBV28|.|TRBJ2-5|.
TGTGCCAGCAGTTTTGAGGGTGAGACCCAGTACTTC
CASSFEGETQYF
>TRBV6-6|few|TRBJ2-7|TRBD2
TGTGCCAGCAGTTACCCGTGGGGTAGCGGGACCTACGAGCAGTACTTC
CASSYPWGSGTYEQYF
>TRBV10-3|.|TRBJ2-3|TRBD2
TGTGCCAGCTATGGGGGGGTAGAAGATACGCAGTATTTT
CASYGGVEDTQYF
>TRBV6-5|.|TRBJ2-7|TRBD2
TGTGCCAGCAGTCCTCGGGAGGCGGGTTCCTACGAGCAGTACTTC
CASSPREAGSYEQYF
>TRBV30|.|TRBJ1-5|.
TGTGCCTGGAGTAATTTTGGTCTAACAGGGTCAATAAGCAATCAGCCCCAGCATTTT
CAWSNFGLTGSISNQPQHF
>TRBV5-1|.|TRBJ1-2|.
TGCGCCAGCAGCCCCGGGGACATCCCCGACTACACCTTC
CASSPGDIPDYTF
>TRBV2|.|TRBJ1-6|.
TGTGCCAGCAGTGCCAGGGGTTCACCCCTCCACTTT
CASSARGSPLHF